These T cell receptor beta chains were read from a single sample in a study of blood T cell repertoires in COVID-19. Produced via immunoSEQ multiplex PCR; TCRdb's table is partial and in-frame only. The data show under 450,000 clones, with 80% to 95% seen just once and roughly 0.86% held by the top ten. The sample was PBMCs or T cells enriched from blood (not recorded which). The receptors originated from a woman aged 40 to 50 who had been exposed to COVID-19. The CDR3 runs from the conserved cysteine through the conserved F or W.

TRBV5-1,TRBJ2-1,CASSFRDFYNNEQFF
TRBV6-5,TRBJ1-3,CASIPGGSGNTIYF
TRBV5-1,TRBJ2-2,CASTDRTDRATGELFF
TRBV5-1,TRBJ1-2,CASSSGTGGGYTF
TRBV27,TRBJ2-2,CASSFVGAVGELFF
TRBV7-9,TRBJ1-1,CASSLFGGGGTEAFF
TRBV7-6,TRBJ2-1,CASSTGTSGAYNEQFF
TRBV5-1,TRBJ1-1,CASRAGQPRNTEAFF
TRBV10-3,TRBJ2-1,CAIMASGSHEQFF
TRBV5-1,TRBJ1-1,CASSWDGGSAIEAFF